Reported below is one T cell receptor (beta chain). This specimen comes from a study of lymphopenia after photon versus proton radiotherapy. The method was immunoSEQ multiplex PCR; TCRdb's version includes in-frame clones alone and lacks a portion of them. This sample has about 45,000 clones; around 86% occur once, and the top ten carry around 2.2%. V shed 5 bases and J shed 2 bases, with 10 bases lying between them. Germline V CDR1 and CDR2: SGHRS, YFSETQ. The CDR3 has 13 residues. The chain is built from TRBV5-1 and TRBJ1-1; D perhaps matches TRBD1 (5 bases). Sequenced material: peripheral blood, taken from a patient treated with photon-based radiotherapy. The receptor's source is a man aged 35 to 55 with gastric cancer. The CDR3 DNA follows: TGCGCCAGCAGTGTCCAGGGTAACACTGAAGCTTTCTTT. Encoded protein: CASSVQGNTEAFF.